One and the same sample provided the 5 T cell receptor beta chains below, sequenced in a study of identical twins. One entry per CDR3 protein, called by TCRdb with MiXCR from the 5' RACE reads. The sample carries around 1.7 million distinct CDR3 sequences, roughly a third recorded once. The sample was cord blood. The receptors derive from a newborn girl in good health.

The V call is TRBV20-1, the J call TRBJ2-5, with 7 bases fitting TRBD2. The CDR3 runs to 14 residues. J lost 11 bases, V lost 0 bases, and 12 bases had no gene match. Germline V gene lookup returns CDR1 DFQATT and CDR2 SNEGSKA (reference sequence). This CDR3 reads CSARERTSYNEQYF. The CDR3, as DNA: TGCAGTGCTAGAGAGCGGACTAGTTACAATGAGCAGTACTTC.

CDR3 bases: TGTGCCAGCAGTCCGCCGACTATCCGCCATGAGCAGTTCTTC. As protein: CASSPPTIRHEQFF. This chain uses TRBV28 with TRBJ2-1, with D perhaps matching TRBD2 (5 bases). Trimming took off 5 bases at V and 8 bases at J, with 16 bases between the two ends. CDR3 length equals 14 residues. Germline values: CDR1 MDHEN, CDR2 SYDVKM.

This sequence joins TRBV20-1 and TRBJ1-6; D is perhaps TRBD1 (5 bases). CDR3 length: 14 amino acids. The V gene's germline CDR1 is DFQATT and CDR2 SNEGSKA (reference sequence). Trimming took off 6 bases at V and 9 bases at J, with 18 bases between the two ends. For the CDR3, the DNA is TGCAGTGCGACGAAGGGGAGTACGGGTTCACCCCTCCACTTT. It specifies CSATKGSTGSPLHF.

This clonotype was picked up many times. The gene calls are TRBV5-1 and TRBJ2-4, with 7 bases that match TRBD1. Trimming took 3 bases from V and 5 from J; bases not matched to a gene: 11. The CDR3 length is 16 residues. Germline V gene lookup returns CDR1 SGHRS and CDR2 YFSETQ. Here the CDR3 reads CASSSIPDRAENIQYF. For the CDR3, the DNA is TGCGCCAGCAGCTCCATCCCAGACAGGGCGGAAAACATTCAGTACTTC.

In the case of this clonotype: One junction end does not reproduce the germline sequence, and a read error may be involved. The chain has TRBV28 and TRBJ2-2, with TRBD2 as a possible D gene (6 bases). Germline loops: CDR1 MDHEN, CDR2 SYDVKM. The CDR3 runs to 15 residues. The CDR3 bases are TGTGCCAGCAGTTCCCCCGTAAAGAACACCGGGGGGCTGTTTTTT. As protein: CASSSPVKNTGGLFF.